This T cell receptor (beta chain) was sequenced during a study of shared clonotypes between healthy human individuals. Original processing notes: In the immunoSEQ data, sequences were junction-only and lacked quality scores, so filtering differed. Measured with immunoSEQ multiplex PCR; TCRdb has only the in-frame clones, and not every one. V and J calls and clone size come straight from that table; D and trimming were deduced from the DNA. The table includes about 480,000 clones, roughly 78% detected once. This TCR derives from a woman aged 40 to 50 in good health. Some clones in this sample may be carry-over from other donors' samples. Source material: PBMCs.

CDR3 in amino acids: CASSHGTSGNEQFF. The DNA of the CDR3 is TGCGCCAGCAGTCACGGGACTAGCGGGAATGAGCAGTTCTTC. The chain employs TRBV10-1 and TRBJ2-1; 12 positions match TRBD2. V lost 5 bases, J lost 7 bases, and 3 bases stayed unmatched. CDR3 size: 14 residues. Germline CDR1 and CDR2: WNHNN and SYGVQD (reference sequence).